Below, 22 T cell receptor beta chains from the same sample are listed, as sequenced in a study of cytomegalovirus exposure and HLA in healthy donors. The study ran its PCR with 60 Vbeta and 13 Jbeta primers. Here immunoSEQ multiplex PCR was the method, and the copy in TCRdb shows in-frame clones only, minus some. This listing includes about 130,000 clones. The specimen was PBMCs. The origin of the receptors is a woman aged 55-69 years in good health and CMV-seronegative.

The CDR3 nucleotides read TGTGCCAGCAGCATTGGACAGGGGTTTTTGTACGAGCAGTACTTC. Translation gives CASSIGQGFLYEQYF. This chain uses TRBV7-9 with TRBJ2-7; 9 positions agree with TRBD1. J was trimmed by 4 bases and V by 5 bases; bases with no gene match: 9. Germline V gene lookup returns CDR1 SEHNR and CDR2 FQNEAQ (reference sequence). The CDR3 is made up of 15 amino acids.

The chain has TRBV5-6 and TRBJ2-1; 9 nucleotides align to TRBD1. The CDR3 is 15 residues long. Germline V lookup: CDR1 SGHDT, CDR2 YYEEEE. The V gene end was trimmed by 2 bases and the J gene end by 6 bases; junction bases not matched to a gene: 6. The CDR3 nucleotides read TGTGCCAGCAGCTTAGGACAGGGGTACGGCAATGAGCAGTTCTTC. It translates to CASSLGQGYGNEQFF. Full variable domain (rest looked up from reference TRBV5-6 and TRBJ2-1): DAGVTQSPTHLIKTRGQQVTLRCSPKSGHDTVSWYQQALGQGPQFIFQYYEEEERQRGNFPDRFSGHQFPNYSSELNVNALLLGDSALYLCASSLGQGYGNEQFFGPGTRLTVL.

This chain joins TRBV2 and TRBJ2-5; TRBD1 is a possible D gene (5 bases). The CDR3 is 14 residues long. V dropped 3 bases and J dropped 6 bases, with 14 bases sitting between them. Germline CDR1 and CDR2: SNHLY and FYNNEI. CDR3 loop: CASSDPRVEKTQYF. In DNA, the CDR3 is TGTGCCAGCAGTGACCCCAGGGTCGAAAAGACCCAGTACTTC. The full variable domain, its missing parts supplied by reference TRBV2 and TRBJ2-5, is EPEVTQTPSHQVTQMGQEVILRCVPISNHLYFYWYRQILGQKVEFLVSFYNNEISEKSEIFDDQFSVERPDGSNFTLKIRSTKLEDSAMYFCASSDPRVEKTQYFGPGTRLLVL.

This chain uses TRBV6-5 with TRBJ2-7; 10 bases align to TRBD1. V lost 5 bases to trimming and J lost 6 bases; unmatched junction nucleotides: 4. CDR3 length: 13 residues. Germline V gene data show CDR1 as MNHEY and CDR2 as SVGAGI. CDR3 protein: CASSPGQGGEQYF. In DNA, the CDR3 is TGTGCCAGCAGTCCCGGACAGGGGGGCGAGCAGTACTTC.

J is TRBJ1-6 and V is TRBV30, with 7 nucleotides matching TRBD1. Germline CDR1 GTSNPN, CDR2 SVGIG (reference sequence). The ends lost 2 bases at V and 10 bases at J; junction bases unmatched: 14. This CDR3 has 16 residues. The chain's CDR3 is CAWSPTGVGWSSPLHF. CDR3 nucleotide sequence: TGTGCCTGGAGTCCTACAGGGGTCGGCTGGTCGTCACCCCTCCACTTT.

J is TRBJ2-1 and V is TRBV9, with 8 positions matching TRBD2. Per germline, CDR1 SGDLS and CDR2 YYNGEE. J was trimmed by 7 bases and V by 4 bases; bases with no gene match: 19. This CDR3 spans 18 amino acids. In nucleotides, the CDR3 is TGTGCCAGCAGCCCCCGGGGGGGCGGGGGCATTCTGAGGAATGAGCAGTTCTTC. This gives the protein CASSPRGGGGILRNEQFF.

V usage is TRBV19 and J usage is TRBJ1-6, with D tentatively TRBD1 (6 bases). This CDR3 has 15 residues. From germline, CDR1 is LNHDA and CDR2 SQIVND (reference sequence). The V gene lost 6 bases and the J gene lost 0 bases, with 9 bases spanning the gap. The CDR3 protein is CASREDSSYNSPLHF. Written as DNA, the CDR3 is TGTGCCAGTAGGGAGGACAGCTCCTATAATTCACCCCTCCACTTT.

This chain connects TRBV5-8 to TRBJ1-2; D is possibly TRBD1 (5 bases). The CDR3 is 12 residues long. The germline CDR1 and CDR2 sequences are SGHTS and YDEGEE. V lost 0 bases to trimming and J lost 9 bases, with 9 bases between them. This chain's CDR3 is CASSLGQISYTF. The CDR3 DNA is TGTGCCAGCAGCTTGGGACAGATAAGCTACACCTTC.

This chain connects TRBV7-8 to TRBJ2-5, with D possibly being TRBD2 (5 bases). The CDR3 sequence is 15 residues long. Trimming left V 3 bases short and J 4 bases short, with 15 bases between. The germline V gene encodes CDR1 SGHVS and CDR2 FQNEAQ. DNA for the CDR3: TGTGCCAGCAGCTTTATGGGCCGAGGAGGAGAGACCCAGTACTTC. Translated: CASSFMGRGGETQYF.

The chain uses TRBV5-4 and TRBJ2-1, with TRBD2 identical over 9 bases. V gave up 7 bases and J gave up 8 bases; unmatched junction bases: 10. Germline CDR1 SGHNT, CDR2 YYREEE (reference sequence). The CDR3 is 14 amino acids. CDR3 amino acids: CASSPSGNVDEQFF. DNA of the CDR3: TGTGCCAGCTCCCCTAGCGGGAATGTTGATGAGCAGTTCTTC.

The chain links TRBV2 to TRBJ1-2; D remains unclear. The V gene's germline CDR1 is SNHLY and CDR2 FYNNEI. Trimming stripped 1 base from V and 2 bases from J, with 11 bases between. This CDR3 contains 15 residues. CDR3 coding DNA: TGTGCCAGCAGTGAAGTGACGCGAGGGAACTATGGCTACACCTTC. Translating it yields CASSEVTRGNYGYTF. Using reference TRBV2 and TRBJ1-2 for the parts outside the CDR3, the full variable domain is EPEVTQTPSHQVTQMGQEVILRCVPISNHLYFYWYRQILGQKVEFLVSFYNNEISEKSEIFDDQFSVERPDGSNFTLKIRSTKLEDSAMYFCASSEVTRGNYGYTFGSGTRLTVV.

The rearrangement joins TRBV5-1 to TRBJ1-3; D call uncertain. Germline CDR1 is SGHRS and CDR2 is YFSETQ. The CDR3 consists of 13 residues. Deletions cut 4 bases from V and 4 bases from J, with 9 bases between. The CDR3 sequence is CASSINIGNTIYF. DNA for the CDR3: TGCGCCAGCAGCATAAACATCGGAAACACCATATATTTT.

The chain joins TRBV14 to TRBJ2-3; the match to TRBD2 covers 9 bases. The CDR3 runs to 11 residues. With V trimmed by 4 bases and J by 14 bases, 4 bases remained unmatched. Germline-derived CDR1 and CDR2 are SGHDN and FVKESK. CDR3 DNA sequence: TGTGCCAGCAGCCGACTAGCGGCAACGTATTTT. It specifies CASSRLAATYF.

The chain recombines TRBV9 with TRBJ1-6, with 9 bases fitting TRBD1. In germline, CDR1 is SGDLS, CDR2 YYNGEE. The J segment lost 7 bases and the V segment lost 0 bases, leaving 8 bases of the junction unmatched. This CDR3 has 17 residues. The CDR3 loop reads CASSVGDRGGRNSPLHF. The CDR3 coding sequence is TGTGCCAGCAGCGTAGGCGACAGGGGGGGAAGAAATTCACCCCTCCACTTT.

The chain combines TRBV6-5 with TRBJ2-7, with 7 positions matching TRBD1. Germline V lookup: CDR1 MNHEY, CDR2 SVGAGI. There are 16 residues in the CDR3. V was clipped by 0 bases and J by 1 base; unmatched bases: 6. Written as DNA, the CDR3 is TGTGCCAGCAGTTACTCTAGGACAGGTGCTTCCTACGAGCAGTACTTC. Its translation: CASSYSRTGASYEQYF.

CDR3 residues: CASSQDWDEQFF. CDR3 nucleotide sequence: TGTGCCAGCAGCCAAGACTGGGATGAGCAGTTCTTC. The rearrangement uses TRBV7-9 and TRBJ2-1; D ambiguous. The CDR3 covers 12 residues. The germline CDR1 and CDR2 sequences are SEHNR and FQNEAQ (reference sequence). Between the trimmed V and J ends, which lost 5 bases and 8 bases, there was a span of 10 bases. The whole variable domain, filled in from reference TRBV7-9 and TRBJ2-1, reads DTGVSQNPRHKITKRGQNVTFRCDPISEHNRLYWYRQTLGQGPEFLTYFQNEAQLEKSRLLSDRFSAERPKGSFSTLEIQRTEQGDSAMYLCASSQDWDEQFFGPGTRLTVL.

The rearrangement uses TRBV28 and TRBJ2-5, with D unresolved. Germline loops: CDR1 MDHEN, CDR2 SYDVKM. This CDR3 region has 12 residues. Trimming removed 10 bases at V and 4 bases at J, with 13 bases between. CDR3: CAIKTRGETQYF. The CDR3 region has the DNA TGTGCCATCAAGACTCGTGGAGAGACCCAGTACTTC.

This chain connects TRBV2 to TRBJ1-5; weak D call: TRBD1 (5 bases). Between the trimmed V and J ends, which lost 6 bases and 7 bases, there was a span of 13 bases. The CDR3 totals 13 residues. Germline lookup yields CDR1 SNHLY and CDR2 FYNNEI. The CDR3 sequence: CASRALAGQPQHF. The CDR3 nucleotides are TGTGCCAGCAGGGCACTCGCAGGGCAGCCCCAGCATTTT.

The CDR3: CASSPHLGTDTQYF. In DNA form, the CDR3 reads TGTGCCAGCAGTCCCCACTTGGGCACAGATACGCAGTATTTT. The V call is TRBV6-6, the J call TRBJ2-3; D ambiguous. In germline, CDR1 is MNHNY, CDR2 SVGAGI (reference sequence). The ends were cut back, 5 bases at V and 1 base at J, with 10 bases in the middle. The CDR3 length is 14 residues.

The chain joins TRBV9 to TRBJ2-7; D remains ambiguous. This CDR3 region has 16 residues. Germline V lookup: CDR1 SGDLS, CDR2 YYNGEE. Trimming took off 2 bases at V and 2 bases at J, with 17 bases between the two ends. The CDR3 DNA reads TGTGCCAGCAGCGTTGGGCTCCCGTCGGAAACCTACGAGCAGTACTTC. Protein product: CASSVGLPSETYEQYF.

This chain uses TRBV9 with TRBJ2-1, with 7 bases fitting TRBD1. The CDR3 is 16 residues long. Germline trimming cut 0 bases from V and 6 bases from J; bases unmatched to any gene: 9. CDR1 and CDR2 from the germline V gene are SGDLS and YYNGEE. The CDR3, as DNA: TGTGCCAGCAGCGTAGGTCCCGGGACAGTCACCAATGAGCAGTTCTTC. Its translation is CASSVGPGTVTNEQFF.

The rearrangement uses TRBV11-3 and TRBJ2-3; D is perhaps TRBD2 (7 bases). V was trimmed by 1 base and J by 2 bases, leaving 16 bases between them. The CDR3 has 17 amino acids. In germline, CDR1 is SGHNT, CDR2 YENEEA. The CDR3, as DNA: TGTGCCAGCAGCTTAGGCCTCCCGGGGGGCGACACAGATACGCAGTATTTT. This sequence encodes CASSLGLPGGDTDTQYF.